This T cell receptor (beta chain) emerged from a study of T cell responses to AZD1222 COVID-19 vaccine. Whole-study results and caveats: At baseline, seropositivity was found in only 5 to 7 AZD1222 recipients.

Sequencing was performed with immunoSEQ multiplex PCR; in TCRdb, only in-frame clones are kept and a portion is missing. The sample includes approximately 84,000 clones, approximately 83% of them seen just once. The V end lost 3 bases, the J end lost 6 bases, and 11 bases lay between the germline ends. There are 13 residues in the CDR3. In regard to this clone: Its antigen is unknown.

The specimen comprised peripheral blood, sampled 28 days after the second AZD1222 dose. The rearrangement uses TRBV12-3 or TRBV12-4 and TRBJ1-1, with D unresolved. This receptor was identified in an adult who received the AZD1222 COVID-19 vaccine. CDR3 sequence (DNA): TGTGCCAGCAGTTTTCGGTTCCCCGCTGAAGCTTTCTTT. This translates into CASSFRFPAEAFF.